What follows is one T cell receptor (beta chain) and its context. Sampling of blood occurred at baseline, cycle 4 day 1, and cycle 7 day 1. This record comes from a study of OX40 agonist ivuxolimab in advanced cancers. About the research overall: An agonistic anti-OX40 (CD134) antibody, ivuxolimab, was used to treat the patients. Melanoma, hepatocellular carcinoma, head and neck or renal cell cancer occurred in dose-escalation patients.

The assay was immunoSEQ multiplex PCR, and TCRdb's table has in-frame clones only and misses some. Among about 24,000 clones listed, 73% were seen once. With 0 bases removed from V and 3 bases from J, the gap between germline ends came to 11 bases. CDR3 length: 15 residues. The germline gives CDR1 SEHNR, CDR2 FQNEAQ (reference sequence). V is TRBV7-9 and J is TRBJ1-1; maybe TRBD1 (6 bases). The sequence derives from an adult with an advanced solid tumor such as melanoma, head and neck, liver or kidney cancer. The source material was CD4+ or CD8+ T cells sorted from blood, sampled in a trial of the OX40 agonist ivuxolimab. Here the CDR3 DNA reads TGTGCCAGCAGCTTAGCAAGCCAGGGGCACACTGAAGCTTTCTTT. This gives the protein CASSLASQGHTEAFF. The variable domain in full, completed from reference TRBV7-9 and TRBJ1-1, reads DTGVSQNPRHKITKRGQNVTFRCDPISEHNRLYWYRQTLGQGPEFLTYFQNEAQLEKSRLLSDRFSAERPKGSFSTLEIQRTEQGDSAMYLCASSLASQGHTEAFFGQGTRLTVV.